The 3 T cell receptor beta chains below come from one sample, sequenced in a study of cytomegalovirus exposure and HLA in healthy donors. Primers for the PCR totalled 60 Vbeta and 13 Jbeta. Clones were sequenced by immunoSEQ multiplex PCR, and TCRdb holds only the in-frame ones, with some missing. The sample shows approximately 40,000 clones, around 86% of them seen only once. The sequenced sample was PBMCs. The receptors originated from a woman in her thirties or forties in good health and CMV-seropositive.

This chain links TRBV4-1 with TRBJ2-5, with 8 nucleotides matching TRBD1. This CDR3 contains 19 residues. CDR1 and CDR2 (germline): MGHRA, YSYEKL. V shed 7 bases and J 3 bases; nucleotides not matched to a gene: 22. The CDR3 protein is CASTKNPPDRVKVEETQYF. CDR3 DNA: TGCGCCAGCACCAAAAACCCCCCGGACAGGGTAAAGGTGGAAGAGACCCAGTACTTC.

This rearrangement joins TRBV27 to TRBJ1-4, with D unclear. Germline V gene data show CDR1 as MNHEY and CDR2 as SMNVEV (reference sequence). V dropped 4 bases and J dropped 5 bases, with 11 bases sitting between them. This CDR3 comprises 14 residues. The CDR3 bases are TGTGCCAGCAGTTCCAGGCCGAAAAATGAAAAACTGTTTTTT. Amino acid sequence: CASSSRPKNEKLFF.

This rearrangement joins TRBV5-1 to TRBJ1-1; 10 bases agree with TRBD1. V shed 4 bases, J shed 0 bases, and the junction held 3 bases outside the gene matches. The CDR3 runs to 15 residues. From germline, CDR1 is SGHRS and CDR2 YFSETQ. CDR3 in DNA: TGCGCCAGCAGCCTAGGGACAGGGGTGAACACTGAAGCTTTCTTT. Amino acid sequence: CASSLGTGVNTEAFF.